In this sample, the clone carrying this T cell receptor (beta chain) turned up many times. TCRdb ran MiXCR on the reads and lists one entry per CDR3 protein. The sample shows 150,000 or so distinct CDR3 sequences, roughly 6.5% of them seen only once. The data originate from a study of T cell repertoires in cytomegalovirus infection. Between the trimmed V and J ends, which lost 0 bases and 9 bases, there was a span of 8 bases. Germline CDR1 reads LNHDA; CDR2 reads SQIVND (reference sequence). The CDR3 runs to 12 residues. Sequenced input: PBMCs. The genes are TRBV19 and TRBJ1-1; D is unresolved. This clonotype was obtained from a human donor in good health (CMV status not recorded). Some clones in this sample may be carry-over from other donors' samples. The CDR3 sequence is CASSIEPGKAFF. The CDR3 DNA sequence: TGTGCCAGTAGTATAGAGCCAGGTAAAGCTTTCTTT.